The sample holds a few counts of the clone carrying this T cell receptor beta chain. Its target is unknown. Amplification yielded TCR beta CDR3 regions, with RNA transcripts as the source. During a first-round RT-PCR of the TCR CDR3, the HTBI primer set was used. Via MiXCR, TCRdb re-called the multiplex PCR reads, giving one row per CDR3 protein. The sample has under 350,000 distinct CDR3 sequences; about a sixth are singletons. CDR1 and CDR2 (germline): SGDLS, YYNGEE. This CDR3 is built from 14 residues. The J segment lost 1 base and the V segment lost 2 bases, leaving 3 bases of the junction unmatched. This specimen belongs to a study of T cells in Graves' hyperthyroidism and ophthalmopathy. The wider study: It was at initial diagnosis, before any treatment, that peripheral blood was collected. Study-level points and caveats: Median prediction lead before ophthalmopathy onset was roughly 6 months with the model. Blood also showed most of the thyroid clonotypes that were expanded above 0.001.

The clonotype comes from an older woman with Graves' ophthalmopathy. V is TRBV9 and J is TRBJ2-7; 7 bases fit TRBD2. Sample: blood. The CDR3 coding sequence is TGTGCCAGCAGCGTGGCCGGGAGGTCCTACGAGCAGTACTTC. Amino acid sequence: CASSVAGRSYEQYF.